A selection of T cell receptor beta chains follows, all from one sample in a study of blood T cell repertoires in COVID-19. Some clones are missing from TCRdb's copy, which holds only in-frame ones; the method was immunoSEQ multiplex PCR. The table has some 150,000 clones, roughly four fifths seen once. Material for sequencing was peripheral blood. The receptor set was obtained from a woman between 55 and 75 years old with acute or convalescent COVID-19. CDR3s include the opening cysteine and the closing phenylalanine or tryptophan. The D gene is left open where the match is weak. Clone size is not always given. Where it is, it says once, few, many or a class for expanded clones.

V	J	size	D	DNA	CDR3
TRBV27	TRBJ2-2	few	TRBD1	TGTGCCAGCAGTTTAAGGGGGCAGGCGAACACCGGGGAGCTGTTTTTT	CASSLRGQANTGELFF
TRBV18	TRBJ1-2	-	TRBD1	TGTGCCAGCTCACACGGGACAGACTATGGCTACACCTTC	CASSHGTDYGYTF
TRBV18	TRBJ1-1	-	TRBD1	TGTGCCAGCTCAGTGGGGACAGCGAACACTGAAGCTTTCTTT	CASSVGTANTEAFF
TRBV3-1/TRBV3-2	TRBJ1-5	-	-	TGTGCCAGCAGCCAAGACCTAGGGGATCAGCCCCAGCATTTT	CASSQDLGDQPQHF
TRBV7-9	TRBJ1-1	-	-	TGTGCCAGCAGCTTAGTGGGTAGGGGGAACATGAACACTGAAGCTTTCTTT	CASSLVGRGNMNTEAFF
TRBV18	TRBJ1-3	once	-	TGTGCCAGCTCACCTCTACCGGCGCAGGGTTCTGGAAACACCATATATTTT	CASSPLPAQGSGNTIYF
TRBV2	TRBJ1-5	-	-	TGTGCCAGCGTGGTAGCGGGCAATCAGCCCCAGCATTTT	CASVVAGNQPQHF
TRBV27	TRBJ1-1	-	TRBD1	TGTGCCAGCAGTACCGGGACAGGGCAAAAGAACACTGAAGCTTTCTTT	CASSTGTGQKNTEAFF
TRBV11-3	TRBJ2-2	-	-	TGTGCCAGCAGCTTATATGGGGGACTGAGGAACATGGACACCGGGGAGCTGTTTTTT	CASSLYGGLRNMDTGELFF
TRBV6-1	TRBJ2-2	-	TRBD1	TGTGCCAGCAGTGAAGTGGGCCGGACAGGGGACACCGGGGAGCTGTTTTTT	CASSEVGRTGDTGELFF
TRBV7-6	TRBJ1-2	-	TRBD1	TGTGCCAGCAGCTTTTCGGGACAGGAGCCTACTAACTATGGCTACACCTTC	CASSFSGQEPTNYGYTF
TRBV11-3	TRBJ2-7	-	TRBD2	TGTGCCAGCAGTCCAGCGGGGTCGAGCTCCTACGAGCAGTACTTC	CASSPAGSSSYEQYF
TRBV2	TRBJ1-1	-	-	TGTGCCAGCAACTACGGGGGCACTGAAGCTTTCTTT	CASNYGGTEAFF
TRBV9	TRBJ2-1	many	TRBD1	TGTGCCAGCAGCGTAGGGACCGGACAGGAACCATACAATGAGCAGTTCTTC	CASSVGTGQEPYNEQFF
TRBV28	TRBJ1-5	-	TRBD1	TGTGCCAGCAATCCGGGACAGGGCGATCAGCCCCAGCATTTT	CASNPGQGDQPQHF
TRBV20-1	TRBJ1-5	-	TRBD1	TGCAGTGCTAGTAGGGGACAGGGGATGAATCAGCCCCAGCATTTT	CSASRGQGMNQPQHF
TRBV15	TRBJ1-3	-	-	TGTGCCACCAGCAAGTCCAGGGATTCGAACACCATATATTTT	CATSKSRDSNTIYF